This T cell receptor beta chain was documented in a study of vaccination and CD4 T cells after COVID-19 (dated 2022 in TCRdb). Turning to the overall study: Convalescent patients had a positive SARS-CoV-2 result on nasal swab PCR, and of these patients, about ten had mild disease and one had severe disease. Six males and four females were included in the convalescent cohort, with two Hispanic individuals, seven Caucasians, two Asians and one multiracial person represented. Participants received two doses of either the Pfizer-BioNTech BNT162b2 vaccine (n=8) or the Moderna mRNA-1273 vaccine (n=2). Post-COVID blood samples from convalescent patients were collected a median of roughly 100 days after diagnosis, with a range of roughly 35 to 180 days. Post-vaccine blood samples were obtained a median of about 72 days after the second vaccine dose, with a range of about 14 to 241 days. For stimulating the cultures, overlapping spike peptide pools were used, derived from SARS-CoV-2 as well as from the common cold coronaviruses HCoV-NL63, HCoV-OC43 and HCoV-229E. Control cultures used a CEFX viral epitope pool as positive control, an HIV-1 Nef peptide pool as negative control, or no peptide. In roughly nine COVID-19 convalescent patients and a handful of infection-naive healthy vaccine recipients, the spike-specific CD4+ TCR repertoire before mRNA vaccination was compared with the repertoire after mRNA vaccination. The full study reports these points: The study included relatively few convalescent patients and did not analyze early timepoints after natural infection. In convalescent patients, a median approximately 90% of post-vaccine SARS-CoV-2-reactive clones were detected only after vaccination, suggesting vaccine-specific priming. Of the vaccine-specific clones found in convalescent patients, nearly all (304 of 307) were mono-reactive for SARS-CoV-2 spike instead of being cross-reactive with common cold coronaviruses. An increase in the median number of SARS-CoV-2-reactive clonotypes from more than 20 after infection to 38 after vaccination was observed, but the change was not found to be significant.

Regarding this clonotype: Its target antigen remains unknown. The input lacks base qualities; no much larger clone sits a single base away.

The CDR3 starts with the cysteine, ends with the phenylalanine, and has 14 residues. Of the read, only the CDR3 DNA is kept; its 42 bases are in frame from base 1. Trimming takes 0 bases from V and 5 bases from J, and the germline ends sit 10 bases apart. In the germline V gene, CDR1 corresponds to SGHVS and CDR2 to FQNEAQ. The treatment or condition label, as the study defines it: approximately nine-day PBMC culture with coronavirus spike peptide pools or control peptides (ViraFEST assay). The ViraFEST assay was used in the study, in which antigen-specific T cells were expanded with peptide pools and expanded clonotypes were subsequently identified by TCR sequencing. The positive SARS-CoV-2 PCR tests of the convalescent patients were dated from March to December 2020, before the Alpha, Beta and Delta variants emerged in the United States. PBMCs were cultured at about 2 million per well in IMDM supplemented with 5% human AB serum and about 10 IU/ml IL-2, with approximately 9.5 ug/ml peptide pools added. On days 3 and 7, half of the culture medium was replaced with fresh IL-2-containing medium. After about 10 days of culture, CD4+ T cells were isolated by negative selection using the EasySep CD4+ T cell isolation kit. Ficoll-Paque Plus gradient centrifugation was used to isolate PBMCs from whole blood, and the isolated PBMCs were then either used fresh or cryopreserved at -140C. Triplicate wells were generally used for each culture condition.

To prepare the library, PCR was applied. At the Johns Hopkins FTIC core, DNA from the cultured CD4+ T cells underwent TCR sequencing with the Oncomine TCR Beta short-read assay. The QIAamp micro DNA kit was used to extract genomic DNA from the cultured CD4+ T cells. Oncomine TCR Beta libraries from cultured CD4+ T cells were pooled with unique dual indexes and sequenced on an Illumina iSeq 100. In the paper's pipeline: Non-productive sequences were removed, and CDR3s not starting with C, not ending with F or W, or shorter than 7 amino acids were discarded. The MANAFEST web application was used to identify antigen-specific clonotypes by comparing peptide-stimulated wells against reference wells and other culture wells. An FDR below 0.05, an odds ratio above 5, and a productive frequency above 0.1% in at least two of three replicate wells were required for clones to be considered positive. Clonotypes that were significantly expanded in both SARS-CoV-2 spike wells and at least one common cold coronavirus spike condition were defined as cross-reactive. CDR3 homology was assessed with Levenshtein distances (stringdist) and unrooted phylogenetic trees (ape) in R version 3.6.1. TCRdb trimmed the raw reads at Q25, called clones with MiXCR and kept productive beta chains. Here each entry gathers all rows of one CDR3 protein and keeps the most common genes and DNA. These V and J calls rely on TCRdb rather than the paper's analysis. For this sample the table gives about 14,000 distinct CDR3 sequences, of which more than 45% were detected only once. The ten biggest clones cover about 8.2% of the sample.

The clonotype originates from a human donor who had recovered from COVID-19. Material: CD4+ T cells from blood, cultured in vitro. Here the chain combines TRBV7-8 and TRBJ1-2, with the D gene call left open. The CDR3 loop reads CASSLAKGPYGYTF. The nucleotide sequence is TGTGCCAGCAGCTTAGCGAAGGGCCCGTATGGCTACACCTTC.